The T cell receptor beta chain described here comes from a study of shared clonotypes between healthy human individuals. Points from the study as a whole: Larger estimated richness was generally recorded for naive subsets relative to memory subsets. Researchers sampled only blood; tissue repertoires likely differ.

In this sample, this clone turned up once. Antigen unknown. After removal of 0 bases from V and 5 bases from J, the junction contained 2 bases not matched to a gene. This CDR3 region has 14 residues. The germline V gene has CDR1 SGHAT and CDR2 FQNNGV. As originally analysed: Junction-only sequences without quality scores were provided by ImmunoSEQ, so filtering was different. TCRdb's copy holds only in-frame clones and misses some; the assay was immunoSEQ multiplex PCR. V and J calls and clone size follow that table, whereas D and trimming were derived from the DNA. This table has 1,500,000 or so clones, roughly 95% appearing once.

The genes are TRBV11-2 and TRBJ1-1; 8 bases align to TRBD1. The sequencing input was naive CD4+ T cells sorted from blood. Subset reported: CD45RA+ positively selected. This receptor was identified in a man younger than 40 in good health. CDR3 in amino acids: CASSLDRGRTEAFF. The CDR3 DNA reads TGTGCCAGCAGCTTAGACAGGGGGCGGACTGAAGCTTTCTTT.